A selection of T cell receptor beta chains follows, all from one sample in a study of T-cell reconstitution after alpha-beta-depleted transplantation in children. A single record per CDR3 protein comes from TCRdb applying MiXCR to the PCR reads. Here the sample spans 600,000 to 800,000 distinct CDR3 sequences, under 15% being singletons. This specimen was PBMCs, taken before TCRalphabeta/CD19-depleted stem cell transplant. The source is a girl aged 2-15 years with congenital amegakaryocytic thrombocytopenia, due to receive a stem cell transplant. The CDR3 runs from the conserved cysteine through the conserved F or W. D genes are given only for firm matches. Rows may omit the clone size; those that give it use once, few, many or a size class.

CASSRDRSETQYF | TGTGCCAGCAGCCGGGACAGGTCGGAGACCCAGTACTTC | TRBJ2-5 | few | TRBD1 | TRBV5-6
CASSLTLTVSRETQYF | TGCGCCAGCAGCTTAACCCTGACAGTCTCACGAGAGACCCAGTACTTC | TRBJ2-5 | . | . | TRBV5-1
CASSSGGSGANVLTF | TGCGCCAGCAGCTCCGGTGGTTCCGGGGCCAACGTCCTGACTTTC | TRBJ2-6 | many | . | TRBV5-1
CASRSEPGGNQPQHF | TGCGCCAGCAGGTCGGAACCGGGCGGCAATCAGCCCCAGCATTTT | TRBJ1-5 | few | . | TRBV5-1
CASGSPPPGEDTGELFF | TGTGCTAGTGGTTCCCCCCCCCCGGGAGAGGACACCGGGGAGCTGTTTTTT | TRBJ2-2 | . | . | TRBV12-5
CSVEAQLGPLNEQYF | TGCAGCGTTGAAGCCCAGCTCGGCCCGTTGAACGAGCAGTACTTC | TRBJ2-7 | many | . | TRBV29-1
CASRRTSLNEQFF | TGTGCCAGCCGGAGGACTAGCTTGAATGAGCAGTTCTTC | TRBJ2-1 | . | TRBD2 | TRBV12-3/TRBV12-4
CASSLFSAETQYF | TGTGCCAGCAGCTTATTTTCAGCAGAGACCCAGTACTTC | TRBJ2-5 | few | . | TRBV7-9
CSVEGTGSYMNEQFF | TGCAGCGTTGAAGGAACGGGGAGTTACATGAATGAGCAGTTCTTC | TRBJ2-1 | many | . | TRBV29-1
CATSDIGDEQYF | TGTGCCACCAGTGATATCGGGGACGAGCAGTACTTC | TRBJ2-7 | . | . | TRBV24-1
CSARSGDGYTF | TGCAGTGCTAGATCCGGTGATGGCTACACCTTC | TRBJ1-2 | many | . | TRBV20-1
CSAKAGDPVGEQFF | TGCAGTGCTAAGGCAGGCGACCCGGTTGGTGAGCAGTTCTTC | TRBJ2-1 | few | . | TRBV20-1
CASSLSGASNQPQHF | TGTGCCAGCAGTTTGTCCGGGGCGAGCAATCAGCCCCAGCATTTT | TRBJ1-5 | many | . | TRBV28
CASSLYLLADSSYEQYF | TGCGCCAGCAGCTTGTATCTCCTAGCGGACAGCTCCTACGAGCAGTACTTC | TRBJ2-7 | . | . | TRBV5-1
CASSIYSSYNEQFF | TGTGCCAGTAGTATCTATAGCTCCTACAATGAGCAGTTCTTC | TRBJ2-1 | . | . | TRBV19
CASSATGHFPDTQYF | TGCGCCAGCAGCGCGACGGGACACTTTCCAGATACGCAGTATTTT | TRBJ2-3 | few | . | TRBV5-1
CSVGGSTGSTNEKLFF | TGCAGCGTTGGAGGCTCGACAGGATCAACTAATGAAAAACTGTTTTTT | TRBJ1-4 | many | . | TRBV29-1
CSARAETLDTQYF | TGCAGTGCGCGGGCGGAGACTCTCGATACGCAGTATTTT | TRBJ2-3 | many | . | TRBV20-1